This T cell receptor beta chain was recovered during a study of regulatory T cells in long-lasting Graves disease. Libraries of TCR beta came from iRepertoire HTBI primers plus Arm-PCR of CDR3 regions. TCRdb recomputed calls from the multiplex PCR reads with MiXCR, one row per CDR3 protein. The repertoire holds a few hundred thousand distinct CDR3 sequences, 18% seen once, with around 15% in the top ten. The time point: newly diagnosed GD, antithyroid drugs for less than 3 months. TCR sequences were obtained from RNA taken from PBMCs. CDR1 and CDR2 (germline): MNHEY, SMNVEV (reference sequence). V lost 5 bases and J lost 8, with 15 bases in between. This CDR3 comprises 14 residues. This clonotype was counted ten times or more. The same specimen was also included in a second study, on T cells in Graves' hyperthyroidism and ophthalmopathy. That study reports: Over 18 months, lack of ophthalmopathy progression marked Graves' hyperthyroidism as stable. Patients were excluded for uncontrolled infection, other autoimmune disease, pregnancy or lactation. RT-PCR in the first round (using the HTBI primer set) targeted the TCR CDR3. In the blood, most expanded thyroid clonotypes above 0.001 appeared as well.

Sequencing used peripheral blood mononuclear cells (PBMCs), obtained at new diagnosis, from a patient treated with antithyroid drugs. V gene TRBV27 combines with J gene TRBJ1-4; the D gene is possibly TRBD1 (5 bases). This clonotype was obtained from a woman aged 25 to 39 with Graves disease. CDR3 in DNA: TGTGCCAGCAGTCTCCGTAACGGGGGGGAAAAACTGTTTTTT. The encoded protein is CASSLRNGGEKLFF.